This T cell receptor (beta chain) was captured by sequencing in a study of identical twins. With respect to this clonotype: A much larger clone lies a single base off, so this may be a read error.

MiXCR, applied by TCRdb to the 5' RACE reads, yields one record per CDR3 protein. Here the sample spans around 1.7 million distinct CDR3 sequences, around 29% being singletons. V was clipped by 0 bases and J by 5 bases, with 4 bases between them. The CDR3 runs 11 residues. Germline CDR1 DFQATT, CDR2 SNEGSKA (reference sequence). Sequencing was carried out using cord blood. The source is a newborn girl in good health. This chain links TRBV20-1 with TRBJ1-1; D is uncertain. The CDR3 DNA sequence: TGCAGTGCTAGAGAGAAGACTGAAGCTTTCTTT. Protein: CSAREKTEAFF.